This T cell receptor beta chain was found in a study of T-cell reconstitution after alpha-beta-depleted transplantation in children. Findings of the study overall: Newly generated T cells supplied most T-cell counts and diversity one year post-transplant. Reports say that about two months after transplant, the alpha-beta T cells came out of several hundred graft clones that had expanded. From surviving recipient T cells and thymic progenitors came the high day-60 TCRbeta diversity observed in some patients.

TCRbeta library preparation incorporated unique molecular identifiers. TCRdb reprocessed the PCR reads via MiXCR and lists one record per CDR3 protein. Here the sample spans approximately 300,000 distinct CDR3 sequences, over 9% being singletons. This clonotype was seen ten or more times. What it binds is unknown. The germline CDR1 and CDR2 sequences are ENHRY and SYGVKD. The CDR3 is 13 amino acids. Trimming shortened V by 5 bases and J by 0 bases, and 8 bases separated the two germline ends. The sequences come from PBMCs, collected before TCRalphabeta/CD19-depleted stem cell transplant. The sequence derives from a boy in the first two years of life with acute myeloid leukemia, due to receive a stem cell transplant. This chain links TRBV10-3 with TRBJ2-7; possible D gene TRBD2, 5 bases. CDR3 region: CAISLGVSYEQYF. CDR3 bases: TGTGCCATCAGTCTCGGGGTCTCCTACGAGCAGTACTTC.